This T cell receptor beta chain came from a study of shared clonotypes between healthy human individuals. Comment on this clone: Its antigen is currently unknown.

Study-wide findings and caveats: It was observed that roughly 5.5% of naive CD4 clonotypes were shared across several donors.

A CD45RA+ naive subset and a CD45RA-negative memory subset were split from CD4+ cells. The CDR3 loop spans 19 amino acids. Germline V lookup: CDR1 SGHRS, CDR2 YFSETQ. Trimming cost V 0 bases and J 4 bases; bases outside gene matches: 16. Authors' methods: With immunoSEQ giving junction-only sequences and no quality scores, filtering differed. The data were produced by immunoSEQ multiplex PCR, yet TCRdb's version contains in-frame clones alone and is incomplete. The D gene and trimming were derived from the DNA, and the V and J assignments and clone size from that table. The table includes a few million clones, roughly 92% detected once.

What was sequenced was naive CD4+ T cells sorted from blood. The subset here: CD45RA+ positively selected. The V call is TRBV5-1, the J call TRBJ2-5, with 9 bases that match TRBD2. The TCR was taken from a man aged 18 to 29 in good health. The CDR3 DNA reads TGCGCCAGCAGCTTGGCCCGGCGGGAGGGCCTCAAAGCAGGAGAGACCCAGTACTTC. The encoded protein is CASSLARREGLKAGETQYF.